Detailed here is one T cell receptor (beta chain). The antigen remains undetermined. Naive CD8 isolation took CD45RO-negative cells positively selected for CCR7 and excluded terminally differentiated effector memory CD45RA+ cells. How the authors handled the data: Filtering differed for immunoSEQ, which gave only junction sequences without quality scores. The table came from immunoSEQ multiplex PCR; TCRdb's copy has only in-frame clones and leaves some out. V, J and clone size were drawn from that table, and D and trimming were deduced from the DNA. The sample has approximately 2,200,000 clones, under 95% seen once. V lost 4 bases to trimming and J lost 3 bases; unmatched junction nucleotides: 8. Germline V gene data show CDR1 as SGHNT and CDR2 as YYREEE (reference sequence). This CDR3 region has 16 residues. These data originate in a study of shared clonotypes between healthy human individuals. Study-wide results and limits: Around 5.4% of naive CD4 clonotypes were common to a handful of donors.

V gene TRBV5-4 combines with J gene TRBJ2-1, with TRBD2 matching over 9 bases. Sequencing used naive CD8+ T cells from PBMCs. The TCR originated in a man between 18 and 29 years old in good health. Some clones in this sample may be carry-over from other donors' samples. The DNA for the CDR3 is TGTGCCAGCAGCACCGGGCGGACTAGCGTCTACAATGAGCAGTTCTTC. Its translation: CASSTGRTSVYNEQFF.